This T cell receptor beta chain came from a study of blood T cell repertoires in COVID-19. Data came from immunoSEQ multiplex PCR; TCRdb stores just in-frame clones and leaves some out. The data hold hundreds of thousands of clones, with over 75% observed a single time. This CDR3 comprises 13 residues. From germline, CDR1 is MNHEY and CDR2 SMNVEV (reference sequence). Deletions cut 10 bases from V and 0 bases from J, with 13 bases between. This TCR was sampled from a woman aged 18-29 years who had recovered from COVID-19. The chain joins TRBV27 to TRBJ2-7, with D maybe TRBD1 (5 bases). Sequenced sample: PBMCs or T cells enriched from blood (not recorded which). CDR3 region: CATTDTNSYEQYF. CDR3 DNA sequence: TGTGCCACCACGGACACAAACTCCTACGAGCAGTACTTC.